One and the same sample provided the 32 T cell receptor beta chains below, sequenced in a study of T cell responses to AZD1222 COVID-19 vaccine. Some clones are missing from TCRdb's copy, which holds only in-frame ones; the method was immunoSEQ multiplex PCR. The sample records about 150,000 clones, about 93% being singletons. Here the sequenced sample was peripheral blood, taken on day 0 of AZD1222 vaccination. Receptors were obtained from an adult in good health.

This chain joins TRBV6-2 or TRBV6-3 and TRBJ2-7; tentative D call: TRBD2 (5 bases). V was shortened by 6 bases and J by 3 bases, with 9 bases between the two germline ends. The CDR3 runs to 12 residues. Germline CDR1 and CDR2: MNHEY and SVGEGT. CDR3 nucleotides: TGTGCCAGCAGCCCGGAGGTCTACGAGCAGTACTTC. Translated, it gives CASSPEVYEQYF.

The chain is built from TRBV25-1 and TRBJ1-4; D is unresolved. The CDR3 runs 15 residues. V lost 3 bases to trimming and J lost 0 bases, with 8 bases between them. The germline V gene has CDR1 MGHDK and CDR2 SYGVNS. This CDR3 reads CASSDEIATNEKLFF. CDR3 bases: TGTGCCAGCAGTGACGAGATTGCAACTAATGAAAAACTGTTTTTT.

V gene TRBV5-4 combines with J gene TRBJ2-1; D is perhaps TRBD1 (6 bases). V lost 9 bases, J lost 0 bases, and 16 bases lay in between. The CDR3 contains 15 residues. Per germline, CDR1 SGHNT and CDR2 YYREEE (reference sequence). The chain's CDR3 is CATEAGTRSYNEQFF. DNA for the CDR3: TGTGCCACTGAGGCAGGGACACGCTCCTACAATGAGCAGTTCTTC.

Here the CDR3 DNA reads TGCGCCAGCAGCACGACAGGGGGAGAGGCCTACGAGCAGTACTTC. It translates to CASSTTGGEAYEQYF. V usage is TRBV5-1 and J usage is TRBJ2-7, with TRBD1 matching 9 bases. Germline V gene data show CDR1 as SGHRS and CDR2 as YFSETQ. The trim removed 4 bases at V and 2 bases at J, leaving 7 bases unmatched. The CDR3 has 15 amino acids.

The chain employs TRBV9 and TRBJ2-1; TRBD2 is a possible D gene (6 bases). V lost 4 bases, J lost 0 bases, and 17 bases lay in between. The CDR3 is 17 amino acids. Per the germline V gene, CDR1 is SGDLS and CDR2 is YYNGEE. The CDR3 nucleotides read TGTGCCAGCAGCCTCCACCAGGGACTTAGCTCCTACAATGAGCAGTTCTTC. Protein: CASSLHQGLSSYNEQFF.

The chain combines TRBV6-1 with TRBJ2-2; perhaps TRBD1 as D (6 bases). This CDR3 has 15 amino acids. Germline assignment: CDR1 MNHNS and CDR2 SASEGT. Trimming removed 3 bases from V and 5 bases from J, with 13 bases in between. CDR3 region: CASSDGPGVTGELFF. CDR3 in DNA: TGTGCCAGCAGTGACGGGCCAGGGGTTACCGGGGAGCTGTTTTTT.

The gene calls are TRBV18 and TRBJ1-1; D uncertain. The CDR3 spans 14 residues. Between the trimmed V and J ends, which lost 3 bases and 3 bases, there was a span of 11 bases. Germline-derived CDR1 and CDR2 are KGHSH and LQKENI. The CDR3 bases are TGTGCCAGCTCACCTCACGAGGGTTACACTGAAGCTTTCTTT. As protein: CASSPHEGYTEAFF.

The V gene is TRBV27, the J gene TRBJ2-5; D not certain. Germline assignment: CDR1 MNHEY and CDR2 SMNVEV (reference sequence). V was trimmed by 5 bases and J by 3 bases, leaving 19 bases between them. The CDR3 length is 16 residues. CDR3 amino acids: CASSQAAKILKETQYF. The CDR3 DNA is TGTGCCAGCAGTCAAGCTGCAAAAATCCTAAAAGAGACCCAGTACTTC.

The rearrangement joins TRBV7-8 to TRBJ1-3; D remains unclear. Germline V gene lookup returns CDR1 SGHVS and CDR2 FQNEAQ. Trimming stripped 5 bases from V and 0 bases from J, with 17 bases between. The CDR3 is made up of 17 amino acids. The CDR3 loop is CASSTLHGLLSGNTIYF. In DNA form, the CDR3 reads TGTGCCAGCAGCACCCTACATGGCCTCCTCTCTGGAAACACCATATATTTT.

The genes are TRBV7-8 and TRBJ1-5, with unresolved D. Germline loops: CDR1 SGHVS, CDR2 FQNEAQ. The CDR3 sequence is 12 residues long. Deletions cut 5 bases from V and 6 bases from J, with 8 bases between. The CDR3 bases are TGTGCCAGCAGCCCATACGCTCAGCCCCAGCATTTT. As protein: CASSPYAQPQHF.

The CDR3 sequence: CASSLGARGTEAFF. CDR3 DNA sequence: TGTGCCAGCAGCTTAGGGGCCCGGGGCACTGAAGCTTTCTTT. This chain joins TRBV11-2 and TRBJ1-1; D not certain. Trimming cost V 1 base and J 4 bases, with 10 bases left between them. The CDR3 runs to 14 residues. Germline CDR1 is SGHAT and CDR2 is FQNNGV.

This clone is a singleton in its sample. The chain recombines TRBV6-4 with TRBJ1-2; no firm D call. Trimming took off 5 bases at V and 5 bases at J, with 15 bases between the two ends. Germline V gene sequence: CDR1 MRHNA, CDR2 SNTAGT. CDR3 length: 14 amino acids. The CDR3 sequence is CASSREGAEYGYTF. CDR3 in DNA: TGTGCCAGCAGTCGCGAGGGTGCAGAATATGGCTACACCTTC.

This chain links TRBV7-8 with TRBJ1-1; D ambiguous. CDR3 length equals 14 residues. Germline lookup yields CDR1 SGHVS and CDR2 FQNEAQ. V was pared by 0 bases and J by 6 bases, with 11 bases between. The CDR3 DNA follows: TGTGCCAGCAGCTTAGCCCTCGTCAAATCTGAAGCTTTCTTT. It encodes CASSLALVKSEAFF.

V is TRBV29-1 and J is TRBJ2-7, with D possibly being TRBD1 (6 bases). The germline V gene encodes CDR1 SQVTM and CDR2 ANQGSEA. The CDR3 consists of 12 residues. Trimming cost V 7 bases and J 5 bases, with 15 bases left between them. As DNA, the CDR3 is TGCAGCGCAATAAGGGGGTCGGACGAGCAGTACTTC. It yields the protein CSAIRGSDEQYF.

This chain connects TRBV27 to TRBJ2-3; 14 bases are a match to TRBD2. Germline values: CDR1 MNHEY, CDR2 SMNVEV (reference sequence). Germline trimming cut 5 bases from V and 2 bases from J; bases unmatched to any gene: 9. The CDR3 is made up of 18 amino acids. In DNA, the CDR3 is TGTGCCAGCAGTCGGCTGACGGGACTAGCGGGAGCCACAGATACGCAGTATTTT. Residues: CASSRLTGLAGATDTQYF.

This chain uses TRBV3-1 (or the pseudogene TRBV3-2) with TRBJ1-3, with D uncertain. CDR3 length: 19 amino acids. Trimming took off 1 base at V and 0 bases at J, with 19 bases between the two ends. Germline assignment: CDR1 LGHDT and CDR2 YNNKEL (reference sequence). The CDR3 DNA follows: TGTGCCAGCAGCCAAGGTTTCGGGGTTCTGACGAGCTCTGGAAACACCATATATTTT. This sequence encodes CASSQGFGVLTSSGNTIYF.

The chain has TRBV27 and TRBJ2-7, with TRBD1 matching over 8 bases. Germline V gene data show CDR1 as MNHEY and CDR2 as SMNVEV (reference sequence). Trimming at V came to 7 bases and at J to 1 base, leaving 9 bases not matched to a gene. This CDR3 spans 15 amino acids. CDR3 amino acids: CASKPADRVSYEQYF. The DNA of the CDR3 is TGTGCCAGCAAGCCAGCGGACAGGGTTTCCTACGAGCAGTACTTC.

This clone was seen just once. The rearrangement links TRBV10-1 to TRBJ2-5, with D perhaps matching TRBD1 or TRBD2 (5 bases each). V lost 6 bases and J lost 3, with 11 bases in between. Germline values: CDR1 WNHNN, CDR2 SYGVQD (reference sequence). The CDR3 has 13 amino acids. The CDR3 here is CASSRDVKETQYF. For the CDR3, the DNA is TGCGCCAGCAGCCGGGACGTTAAAGAGACCCAGTACTTC.

This chain connects TRBV6-8 to TRBJ2-7; 8 bases match TRBD1. Per germline, CDR1 MNHGY and CDR2 SAAAGT. The V and J ends lost 2 bases and 3 bases, in that order; junction bases with no gene match: 6. The CDR3 extends over 15 amino acids. In nucleotides, the CDR3 is TGTGCCAGCAGTTACCAGGACAGGGCCTACTACGAGCAGTACTTC. It translates to CASSYQDRAYYEQYF.

The chain recombines TRBV7-2 with TRBJ2-7; D uncertain. With 1 base removed from V and 0 bases from J, the gap between germline ends came to 10 bases. This CDR3 comprises 15 residues. Per the germline V gene, CDR1 is SGHTA and CDR2 is FQGNSA. Written as DNA, the CDR3 is TGTGCCAGCAGCTTAGAGGCATCGCTCTCCTACGAGCAGTACTTC. Translating it yields CASSLEASLSYEQYF.

This sequence joins TRBV11-2 and TRBJ2-7; TRBD2 agrees at 13 bases. In germline, CDR1 is SGHAT, CDR2 FQNNGV. The CDR3 loop spans 17 amino acids. With 1 base clipped from V and 2 bases from J, the junction kept 5 bases outside the gene matches. The CDR3 DNA sequence: TGTGCCAGCAGCTTAGGGGGGACTAGCGGGATCGCCTACGAGCAGTACTTC. This codes for CASSLGGTSGIAYEQYF.

The CDR3 sequence: CASSERGATEDTQYF. The CDR3 DNA reads as TGCGCCAGCAGTGAAAGGGGGGCAACTGAAGATACGCAGTATTTT. This chain connects TRBV10-1 to TRBJ2-3, with D perhaps matching TRBD1 or TRBD2 (6 bases each). From germline, CDR1 is WNHNN and CDR2 SYGVQD (reference sequence). V was pared by 3 bases and J by 5 bases, with 15 bases between. This CDR3 is 15 amino acids long.

The genes are TRBV6-5 and TRBJ1-6; the D is unclear. In germline, CDR1 is MNHEY, CDR2 SVGAGI. This CDR3 has 14 residues. With 0 bases removed from V and 7 bases from J, the gap between germline ends came to 7 bases. The CDR3 protein is CASSYSRVNSPLHF. CDR3 nucleotides: TGTGCCAGCAGTTACTCCCGGGTAAATTCACCCCTCCACTTT.

The V call is TRBV6-2 or TRBV6-3, the J call TRBJ2-1, with TRBD2 matching over 7 bases. V lost 6 bases, J lost 6 bases, and 14 bases stayed unmatched. CDR1 and CDR2 from the germline V gene are MNHEY and SVGEGT. The length of the CDR3 is 16 residues. CDR3: CASSPSGPRALNEQFF. The CDR3 DNA reads as TGTGCCAGCAGCCCTAGCGGCCCACGGGCCCTCAATGAGCAGTTCTTC.

The chain uses TRBV4-3 and TRBJ1-1; possible D gene TRBD1, 6 bases. This CDR3 is 15 amino acids long. The V and J ends lost 3 bases and 5 bases respectively, with 16 bases between them. In germline, CDR1 is LGHNA, CDR2 YSLEER. The CDR3 reads CASSQTAGARTEAFF. The CDR3 DNA reads as TGCGCCAGCAGCCAGACGGCAGGGGCGCGAACTGAAGCTTTCTTT.

CDR3 nucleotide sequence: TGTGCCAGCAGTCCCGTAGGAGGGAGCTCCTACAATGAGCAGTTCTTC. Protein: CASSPVGGSSYNEQFF. This chain uses TRBV27 with TRBJ2-1, with a tentative D call TRBD2 (6 bases). V lost 5 bases to trimming and J lost 0 bases, with 14 bases between them. This CDR3 contains 16 residues. The germline gives CDR1 MNHEY, CDR2 SMNVEV (reference sequence).

The sample holds one count of this clone. The chain is built from TRBV27 and TRBJ1-6, with unresolved D. Germline V CDR1 and CDR2: MNHEY, SMNVEV (reference sequence). The CDR3 loop spans 16 amino acids. V gave up 0 bases and J gave up 5 bases, with 11 bases separating them. This chain's CDR3 is CASSLSPTGNNSPLHF. CDR3 coding DNA: TGTGCCAGCAGTTTATCTCCGACGGGAAATAATTCACCCCTCCACTTT.

This rearrangement joins TRBV5-6 to TRBJ1-1, with a possible D match to TRBD1 (5 bases). V lost 0 bases and J 1 base, leaving 13 bases between the germline ends. Germline V lookup: CDR1 SGHDT, CDR2 YYEEEE. CDR3 length: 16 amino acids. CDR3 region: CASSLASGPRNTEAFF. The DNA of the CDR3 is TGTGCCAGCAGCTTGGCTTCGGGACCGCGGAACACTGAAGCTTTCTTT.

The chain employs TRBV21-1 and TRBJ1-6. TRBV21-1 has pseudogene status. This CDR3 contains 18 residues. The CDR3 region has the DNA TGTGCCAGCGGCGTCTGGCCCCGAAGCGGCGTCTATAATTCACCCCTCCACTTT. This codes for CASGVWPRSGVYNSPLHF.

The chain uses TRBV5-1 and TRBJ2-2, with D perhaps TRBD2 (6 bases). V was clipped by 0 bases and J by 6 bases, with 12 bases between them. Germline values: CDR1 SGHRS, CDR2 YFSETQ. The CDR3 has 15 residues. This CDR3 reads CASSLDPGGAGELFF. CDR3 bases: TGCGCCAGCAGCTTGGACCCAGGCGGGGCCGGGGAGCTGTTTTTT.

The rearrangement uses TRBV18 and TRBJ1-1, with TRBD1 as a possible D gene (6 bases). V lost 5 bases, J lost 5 bases, and 27 bases lay in between. This CDR3 region has 18 residues. The germline V gene encodes CDR1 KGHSH and CDR2 LQKENI. The CDR3: CASSISPSSGGRWTEAFF. The CDR3 DNA reads TGTGCCAGCTCAATCTCCCCTTCTAGCGGGGGGCGTTGGACTGAAGCTTTCTTT.

V and J are TRBV19 and TRBJ1-2; 9 positions agree with TRBD1. Germline CDR1 LNHDA, CDR2 SQIVND (reference sequence). The CDR3 totals 15 residues. Trimming removed 4 bases from V and 4 bases from J; junction bases left unmatched: 7. The CDR3, as DNA: TGTGCCAGTAGTAACCCCACAGGGGGCGGCTATGGCTACACCTTC. This gives the protein CASSNPTGGGYGYTF.